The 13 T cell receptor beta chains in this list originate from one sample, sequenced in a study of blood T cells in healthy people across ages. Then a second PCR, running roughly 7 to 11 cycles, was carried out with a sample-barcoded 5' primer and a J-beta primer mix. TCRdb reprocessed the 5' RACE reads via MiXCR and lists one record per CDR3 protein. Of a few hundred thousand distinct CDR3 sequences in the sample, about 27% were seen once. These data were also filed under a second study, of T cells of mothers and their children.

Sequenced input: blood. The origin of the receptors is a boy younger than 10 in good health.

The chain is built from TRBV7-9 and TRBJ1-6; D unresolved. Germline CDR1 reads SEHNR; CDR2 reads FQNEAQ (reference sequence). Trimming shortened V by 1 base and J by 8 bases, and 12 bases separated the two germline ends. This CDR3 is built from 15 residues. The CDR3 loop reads CASSLGPGWDSPLHF. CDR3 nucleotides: TGTGCCAGCAGCTTAGGCCCGGGGTGGGATTCACCCCTCCACTTT.

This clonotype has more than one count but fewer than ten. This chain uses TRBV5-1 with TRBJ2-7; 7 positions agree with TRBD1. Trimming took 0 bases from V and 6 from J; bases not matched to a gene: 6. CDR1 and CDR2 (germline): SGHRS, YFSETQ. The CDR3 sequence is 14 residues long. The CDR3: CASSLAQGVSEQYF. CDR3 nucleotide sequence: TGCGCCAGCAGCTTGGCCCAGGGGGTCTCCGAGCAGTACTTC.

This chain's CDR3 is CASSIIRNTEAFF. The CDR3 DNA follows: TGTGCCAGTAGTATCATCCGAAACACTGAAGCTTTCTTT. The chain couples TRBV19 to TRBJ1-1, with D unresolved. From germline, CDR1 is LNHDA and CDR2 SQIVND (reference sequence). The CDR3 has 13 amino acids. Between the trimmed V and J ends, which lost 3 bases and 2 bases, there was a span of 7 bases. Full variable domain (remainder filled in from reference TRBV19 and TRBJ1-1): DGGITQSPKYLFRKEGQNVTLSCEQNLNHDAMYWYRQDPGQGLRLIYYSQIVNDFQKGDIAEGYSVSREKKESFPLTVTSAQKNPTAFYLCASSIIRNTEAFFGQGTRLTVV.

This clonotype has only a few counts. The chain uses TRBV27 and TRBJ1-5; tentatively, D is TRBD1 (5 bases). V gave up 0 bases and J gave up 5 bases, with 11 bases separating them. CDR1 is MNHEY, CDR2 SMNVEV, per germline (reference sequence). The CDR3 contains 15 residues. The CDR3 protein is CASSLSNGADQPQHF. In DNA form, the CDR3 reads TGTGCCAGCAGTTTATCGAACGGGGCGGATCAGCCCCAGCATTTT.

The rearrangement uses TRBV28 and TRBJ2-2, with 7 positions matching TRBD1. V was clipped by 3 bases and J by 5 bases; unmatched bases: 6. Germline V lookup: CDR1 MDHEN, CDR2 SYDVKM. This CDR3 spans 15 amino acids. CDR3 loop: CASSLTGMKTGELFF. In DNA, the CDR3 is TGTGCCAGCAGTTTGACAGGGATGAAAACCGGGGAGCTGTTTTTT.

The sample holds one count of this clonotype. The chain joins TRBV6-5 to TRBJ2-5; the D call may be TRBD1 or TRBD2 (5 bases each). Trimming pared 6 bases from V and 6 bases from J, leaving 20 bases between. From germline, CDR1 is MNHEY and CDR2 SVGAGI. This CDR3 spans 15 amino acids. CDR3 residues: CASSSGTFVGQTQYF. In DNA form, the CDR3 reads TGTGCCAGCAGCTCCGGGACCTTCGTCGGTCAGACCCAGTACTTC.

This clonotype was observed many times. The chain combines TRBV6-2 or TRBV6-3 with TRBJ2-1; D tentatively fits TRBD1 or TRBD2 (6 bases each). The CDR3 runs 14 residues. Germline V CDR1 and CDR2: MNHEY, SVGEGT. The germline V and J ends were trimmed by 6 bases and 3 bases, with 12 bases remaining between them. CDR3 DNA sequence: TGTGCCAGCAGACCCGAGGGGGGCTACAATGAGCAGTTCTTC. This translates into CASRPEGGYNEQFF.

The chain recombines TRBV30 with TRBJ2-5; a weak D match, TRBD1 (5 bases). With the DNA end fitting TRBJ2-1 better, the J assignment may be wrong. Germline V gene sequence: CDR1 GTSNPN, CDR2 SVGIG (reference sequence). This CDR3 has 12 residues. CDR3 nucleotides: TGTGCCTGGATTGACAGCTACAATGAGCAGTTCTTC. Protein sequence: CAWIDSYNEQFF.

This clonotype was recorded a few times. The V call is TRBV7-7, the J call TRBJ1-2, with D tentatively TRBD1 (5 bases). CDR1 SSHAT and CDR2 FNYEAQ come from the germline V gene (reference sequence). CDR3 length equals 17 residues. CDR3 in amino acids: CARIVQGGLPPNYGYTF. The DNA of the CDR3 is TGTGCTAGGATCGTCCAGGGTGGCCTGCCCCCTAACTATGGCTACACCTTC.

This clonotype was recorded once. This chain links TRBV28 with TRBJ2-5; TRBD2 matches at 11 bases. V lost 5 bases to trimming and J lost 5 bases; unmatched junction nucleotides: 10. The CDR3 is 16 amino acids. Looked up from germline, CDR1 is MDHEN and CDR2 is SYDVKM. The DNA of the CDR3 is TGTGCCAGCAGTCCCAACACTAGCGGGAGACGTGAGACCCAGTACTTC. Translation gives CASSPNTSGRRETQYF.

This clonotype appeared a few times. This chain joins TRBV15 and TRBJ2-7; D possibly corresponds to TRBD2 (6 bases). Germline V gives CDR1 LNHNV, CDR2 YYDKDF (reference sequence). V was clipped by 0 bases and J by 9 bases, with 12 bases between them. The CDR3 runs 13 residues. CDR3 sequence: CATSRDKGGLQYF. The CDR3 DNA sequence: TGTGCCACCAGCAGAGATAAGGGAGGATTGCAGTACTTC.

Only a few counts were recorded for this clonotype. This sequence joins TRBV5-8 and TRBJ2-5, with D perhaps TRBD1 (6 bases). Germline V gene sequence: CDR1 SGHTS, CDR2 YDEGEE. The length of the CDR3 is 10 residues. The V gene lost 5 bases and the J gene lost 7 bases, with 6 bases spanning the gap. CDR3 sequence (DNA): TGTGCCAGCAGACAGGGGACCCAGTACTTC. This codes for CASRQGTQYF.

For the CDR3, the DNA is TGTGCCAGCAGCACAGGGACTAGCGGACAAGAGACCCAGTACTTC. This gives the protein CASSTGTSGQETQYF. This rearrangement joins TRBV7-9 to TRBJ2-5; 11 positions agree with TRBD2. The CDR3 covers 15 residues. Germline loops: CDR1 SEHNR, CDR2 FQNEAQ (reference sequence). V trimming: 5 bases; J trimming: 2 bases; junction bases outside the gene matches: 4.